This T cell receptor beta chain was captured in a study of spatial heterogeneity in lung cancer. General study points: For expanded intratumoral alpha and beta TCRs, counts tracked tumor mutation counts.

TCRdb used MiXCR to reprocess the 5' RACE reads, holding one entry per CDR3 protein. The sample lists roughly 2,500 distinct CDR3 sequences, 15% occurring once. On this clonotype: Its target is unknown.

Time point given: sample taken at primary tumor resection. The sequenced material consisted of unsorted whole RNA from tumor, nontumor lung or frozen PBMC. Material: lung tumor tissue, obtained at surgery. The sequence was obtained from a female donor with early-stage non-small cell lung cancer.

The CDR3 DNA follows: TGCAGTGCAGCGGGCTACACCTTC. Translation gives CSAAGYTF. The chain employs TRBV20-1 and TRBJ1-2; the D is unclear. Trimming cost V 6 bases and J 8 bases, with 4 bases left between them. Germline V CDR1 and CDR2: DFQATT, SNEGSKA (reference sequence). The CDR3 has 8 amino acids.